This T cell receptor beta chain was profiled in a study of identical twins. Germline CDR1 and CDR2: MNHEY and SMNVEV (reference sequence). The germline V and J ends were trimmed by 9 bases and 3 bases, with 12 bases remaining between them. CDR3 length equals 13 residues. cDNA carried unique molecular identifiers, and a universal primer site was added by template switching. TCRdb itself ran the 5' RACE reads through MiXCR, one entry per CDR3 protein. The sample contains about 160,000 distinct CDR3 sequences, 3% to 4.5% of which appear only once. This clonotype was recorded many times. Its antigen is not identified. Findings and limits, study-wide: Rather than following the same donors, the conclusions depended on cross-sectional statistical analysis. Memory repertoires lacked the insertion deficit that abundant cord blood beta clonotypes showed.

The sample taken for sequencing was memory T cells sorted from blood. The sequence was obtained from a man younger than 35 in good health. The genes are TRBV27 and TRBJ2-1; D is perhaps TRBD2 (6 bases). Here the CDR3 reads CASSGELYNEQFF. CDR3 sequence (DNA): TGTGCCAGTAGCGGAGAACTCTACAATGAGCAGTTCTTC.